This is a list of T cell receptor beta chains from one sample in a study of CD8+ T cells in alopecia areata. Only in-frame clones appear in the TCRdb table, and some are missing; sequencing was by immunoSEQ multiplex PCR. Of about 220,000 clones listed, about 57% are singletons. The starting material was CD4+ T cells sorted from blood, obtained at week 4, from a patient treated with tofacitinib. These receptors originate from a human donor with alopecia areata. Each CDR3 is given without its conserved first and last residue. Each record gives: V gene, D gene, CDR3 protein. D genes are given only for firm matches.

V gene: TRBV11-2
D gene: -
CDR3 protein: ASSPRTWGETQY

V gene: TRBV5-5
D gene: -
CDR3 protein: ASSSPGKKNIQY

V gene: TRBV29-1
D gene: -
CDR3 protein: SVKGGGASTDTQY

V gene: TRBV10-2
D gene: -
CDR3 protein: ASSFSGQETQY

V gene: TRBV29-1
D gene: -
CDR3 protein: SVDHYQGSYGYT

V gene: TRBV28
D gene: -
CDR3 protein: ASSFPGRIQY

V gene: TRBV4-3
D gene: -
CDR3 protein: ASSMTDNEKLF

V gene: TRBV5-6
D gene: -
CDR3 protein: ASRQGVGGTEAF

V gene: TRBV4-3
D gene: -
CDR3 protein: ASSPTGRTGELF

V gene: TRBV15
D gene: TRBD2
CDR3 protein: ATSKLAGITDTQY

V gene: TRBV9
D gene: -
CDR3 protein: ASSVGQESFSYEQY

V gene: TRBV29-1
D gene: TRBD1
CDR3 protein: SVADRSEQF

V gene: TRBV15
D gene: TRBD1
CDR3 protein: ATSKLNRGDYGYT

V gene: TRBV5-6
D gene: -
CDR3 protein: ASSLNRDYGYT

V gene: TRBV7-2
D gene: TRBD1
CDR3 protein: ASSLARGGGGYT

V gene: TRBV25-1
D gene: TRBD1
CDR3 protein: ASSASQGAPLH

V gene: TRBV6-6
D gene: TRBD1
CDR3 protein: ASSTGQGQQPQH

V gene: TRBV19
D gene: -
CDR3 protein: ASSGNRANTDTQY

V gene: TRBV9
D gene: -
CDR3 protein: ASSVLADPLPEAF

V gene: TRBV5-6
D gene: TRBD1
CDR3 protein: ASSGTGRSGYT

V gene: TRBV7-2
D gene: -
CDR3 protein: ASSSRTRWSSPLH

V gene: TRBV30
D gene: -
CDR3 protein: AWRGGLDTEAF

V gene: TRBV2
D gene: -
CDR3 protein: ASSRGIWNQPQH

V gene: TRBV13
D gene: -
CDR3 protein: ASSISTEAF

V gene: TRBV6-6
D gene: -
CDR3 protein: ASRKAPGLLGNEQF

V gene: TRBV7-3
D gene: -
CDR3 protein: ASSSNGGTEAF

V gene: TRBV11-2
D gene: TRBD2
CDR3 protein: ASSYPFERGGLY

V gene: TRBV2
D gene: -
CDR3 protein: ASSEALRGDGYNEQF

V gene: TRBV29-1
D gene: -
CDR3 protein: SVRIGQAGNYGYT

V gene: TRBV6-5
D gene: TRBD1
CDR3 protein: ASSPDRVGNEQY

V gene: TRBV7-9
D gene: -
CDR3 protein: ASSLQELNTEAF

V gene: TRBV23-1
D gene: -
CDR3 protein: ASSAGPLTYEQY

V gene: TRBV5-1
D gene: TRBD1
CDR3 protein: ASSLGTGEQY

V gene: TRBV7-2
D gene: -
CDR3 protein: ASSSTGELF

V gene: TRBV30
D gene: TRBD1
CDR3 protein: AWSPGGAMNTEAF

V gene: TRBV11-3
D gene: -
CDR3 protein: ASSLVVRGFYSGANVLT

V gene: TRBV5-1
D gene: -
CDR3 protein: ASKYTDTQY

V gene: TRBV4-3
D gene: -
CDR3 protein: ASSQDGKRNTEAF

V gene: TRBV9
D gene: TRBD1
CDR3 protein: ASSRDRANYGYT

V gene: TRBV6-6
D gene: -
CDR3 protein: ASSDRIYGYT

V gene: TRBV6-6
D gene: TRBD1
CDR3 protein: ASSYAGQGADEQF

V gene: TRBV9
D gene: -
CDR3 protein: ASSVVLGSNTEAF

V gene: TRBV28
D gene: -
CDR3 protein: ASSLGAGSGANVLT

V gene: TRBV5-1
D gene: -
CDR3 protein: ASSPLRGSNTEAF

V gene: TRBV5-1
D gene: -
CDR3 protein: ASSSTGRGADTQY

V gene: TRBV7-2
D gene: TRBD2
CDR3 protein: ASSSIAGSSYEQY

V gene: TRBV7-2
D gene: TRBD2
CDR3 protein: ASSLAGVSYEQY

V gene: TRBV29-1
D gene: -
CDR3 protein: SVATPNTGPHGYT

V gene: TRBV19
D gene: -
CDR3 protein: ASSPGLNYGYT